Sequencing of this TCR beta chain was carried out in a study of T-cell reconstitution after alpha-beta-depleted transplantation in children. Unique molecular identifiers featured in how the TCRbeta library was prepared. TCRdb recomputed calls from the PCR reads with MiXCR, one row per CDR3 protein. The sample records 200,000 to 300,000 distinct CDR3 sequences, 9.5% to 15% being singletons. The sample consisted of PBMCs from the stem cell graft donor, taken from the stem cell graft. This receptor was identified in a human donor who donated a stem cell graft to a child with acute lymphoblastic leukemia.

The CDR3 loop is CASSLAGGKAGNTIYF. In nucleotides, the CDR3 is TGTGCCAGCAGCTTGGCCGGCGGGAAGGCTGGAAACACCATATATTTT. The chain has TRBV5-4 and TRBJ1-3, with D unresolved. CDR1 SGHNT and CDR2 YYREEE come from the germline V gene (reference sequence). V lost 0 bases and J 2 bases, leaving 12 bases between the germline ends. The CDR3 is made up of 16 amino acids.